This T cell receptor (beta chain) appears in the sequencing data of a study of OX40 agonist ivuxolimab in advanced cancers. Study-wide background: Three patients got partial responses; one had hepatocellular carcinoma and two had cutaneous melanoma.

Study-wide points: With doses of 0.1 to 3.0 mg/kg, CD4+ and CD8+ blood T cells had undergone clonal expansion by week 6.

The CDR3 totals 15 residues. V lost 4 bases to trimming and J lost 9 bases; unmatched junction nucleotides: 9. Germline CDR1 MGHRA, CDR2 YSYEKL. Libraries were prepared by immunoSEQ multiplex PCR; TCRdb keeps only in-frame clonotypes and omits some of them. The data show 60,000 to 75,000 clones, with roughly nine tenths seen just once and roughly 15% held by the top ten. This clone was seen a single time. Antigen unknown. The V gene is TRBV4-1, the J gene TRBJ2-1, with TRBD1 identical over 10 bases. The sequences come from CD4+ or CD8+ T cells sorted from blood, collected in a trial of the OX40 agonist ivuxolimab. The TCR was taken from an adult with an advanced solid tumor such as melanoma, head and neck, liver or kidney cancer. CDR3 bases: TGCGCCAGCAGCCCCCGGGACAGGGGTTTGGGTGAGCAGTTCTTC. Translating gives CASSPRDRGLGEQFF.